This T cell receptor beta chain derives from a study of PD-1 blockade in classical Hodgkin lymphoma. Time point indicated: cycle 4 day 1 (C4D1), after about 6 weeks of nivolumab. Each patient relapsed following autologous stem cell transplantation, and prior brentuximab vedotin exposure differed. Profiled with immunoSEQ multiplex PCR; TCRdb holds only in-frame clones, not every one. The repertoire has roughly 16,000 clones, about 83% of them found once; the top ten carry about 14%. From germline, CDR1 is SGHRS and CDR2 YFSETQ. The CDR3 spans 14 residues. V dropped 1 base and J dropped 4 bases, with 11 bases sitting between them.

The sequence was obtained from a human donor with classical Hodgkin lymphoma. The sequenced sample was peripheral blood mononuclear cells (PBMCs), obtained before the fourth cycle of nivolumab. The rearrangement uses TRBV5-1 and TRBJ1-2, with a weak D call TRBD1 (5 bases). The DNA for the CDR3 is TGCGCCAGCAGCTTGATAGGGGCGGCCTATGGCTACACCTTC. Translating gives CASSLIGAAYGYTF.